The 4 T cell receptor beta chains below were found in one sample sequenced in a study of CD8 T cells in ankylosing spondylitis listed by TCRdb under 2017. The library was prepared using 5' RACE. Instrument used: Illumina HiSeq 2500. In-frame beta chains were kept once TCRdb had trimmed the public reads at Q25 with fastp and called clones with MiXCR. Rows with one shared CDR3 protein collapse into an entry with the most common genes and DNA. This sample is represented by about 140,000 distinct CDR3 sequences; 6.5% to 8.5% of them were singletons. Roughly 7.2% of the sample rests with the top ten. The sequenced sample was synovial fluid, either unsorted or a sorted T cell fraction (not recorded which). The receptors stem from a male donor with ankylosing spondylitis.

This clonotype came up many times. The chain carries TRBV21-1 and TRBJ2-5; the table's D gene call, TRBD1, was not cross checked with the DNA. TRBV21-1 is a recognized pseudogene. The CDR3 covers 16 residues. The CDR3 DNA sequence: TGTGCCAGCAGCAGGATAGGACAGGGCGAAGGAGAGACCCAGTACTTC. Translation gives CASSRIGQGEGETQYF.

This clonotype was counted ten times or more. CDR3 sequence reads: CATSSQGLDQPQHF. For the CDR3, the DNA is TGTGCCACCAGCAGCCAGGGTTTGGATCAGCCCCAGCATTTT. The chain carries TRBV15 and TRBJ1-5; a weak D match, TRBD1 (5 bases). This CDR3 comprises 14 residues. V shed 3 bases and J shed 5 bases, with 11 bases lying between them. Germline CDR1 is LNHNV and CDR2 is YYDKDF (reference sequence).

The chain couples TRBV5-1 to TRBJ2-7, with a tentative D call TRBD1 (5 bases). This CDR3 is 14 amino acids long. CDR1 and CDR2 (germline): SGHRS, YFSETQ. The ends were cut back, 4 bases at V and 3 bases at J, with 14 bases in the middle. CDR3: CASSTYGQIYEQYF. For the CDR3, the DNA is TGCGCCAGCAGCACTTACGGACAAATCTACGAGCAGTACTTC.

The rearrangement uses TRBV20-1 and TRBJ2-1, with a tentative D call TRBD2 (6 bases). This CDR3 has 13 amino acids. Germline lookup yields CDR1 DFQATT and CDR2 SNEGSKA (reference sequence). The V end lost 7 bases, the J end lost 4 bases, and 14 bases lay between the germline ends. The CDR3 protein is CSVPGLQYNEQFF. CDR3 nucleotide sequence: TGCAGTGTTCCGGGACTGCAATACAATGAGCAGTTCTTC.